A selection of T cell receptor beta chains follows, all from one sample in a study of cytomegalovirus exposure and HLA in healthy donors. Sequenced by immunoSEQ multiplex PCR; TCRdb stores in-frame clones only, minus some. The repertoire holds about 130,000 clones, with around 86% as singletons. The sample was PBMCs. The receptors here all came from a woman aged 45-59 years in good health and CMV-seropositive. The CDR3 runs from the conserved cysteine through the conserved F or W. Each record gives: V gene, CDR3 length, clone size, J gene, D gene, CDR3 protein, CDR3 DNA. A D gene is named only where the DNA matches it firmly. The size field is filled for only some rows; it gives once, few, many or a size class.

V: TRBV28
length: 15
size: -
J: TRBJ1-3
D: -
CDR3: CASSLIVQGGNTIYF
DNA: TGTGCCAGCAGTTTAATAGTCCAGGGGGGAAACACCATATATTTT

V: TRBV5-1
length: 16
size: -
J: TRBJ2-1
D: -
CDR3: CASSFSPAGSYNEQFF
DNA: TGCGCCAGCAGCTTTAGCCCCGCGGGGTCCTACAATGAGCAGTTCTTC

V: TRBV7-2
length: 16
size: -
J: TRBJ2-5
D: TRBD2
CDR3: CASSSLAGGPWETQYF
DNA: TGTGCCAGCAGCTCACTAGCGGGGGGGCCTTGGGAGACCCAGTACTTC

V: TRBV10-3
length: 12
size: -
J: TRBJ1-2
D: -
CDR3: CAHQAGDDGYTF
DNA: TGTGCCCACCAGGCAGGGGACGATGGCTACACCTTC

V: TRBV5-1
length: 13
size: once
J: TRBJ2-5
D: -
CDR3: CASSFAVAETQYF
DNA: TGCGCCAGCAGCTTTGCGGTCGCGGAGACCCAGTACTTC

V: TRBV6-1
length: 15
size: -
J: TRBJ2-5
D: TRBD2
CDR3: CASRITSGGYETQYF
DNA: TGTGCCAGCAGAATAACTAGCGGGGGTTACGAGACCCAGTACTTC

V: TRBV4-3
length: 15
size: -
J: TRBJ1-1
D: -
CDR3: CASSQLNREFTEAFF
DNA: TGCGCCAGCAGCCAGTTAAACAGGGAATTCACTGAAGCTTTCTTT

V: TRBV7-3
length: 17
size: -
J: TRBJ1-1
D: -
CDR3: CASSPKATGKWDTEAFF
DNA: TGTGCCAGCAGCCCAAAGGCGACAGGAAAATGGGACACTGAAGCTTTCTTT

V: TRBV7-9
length: 14
size: -
J: TRBJ1-5
D: TRBD1
CDR3: CASSHNGTGDRWHF
DNA: TGTGCCAGCAGCCACAATGGGACAGGCGACCGTTGGCATTTT

V: TRBV6-5
length: 15
size: -
J: TRBJ2-7
D: TRBD1
CDR3: CASRPATGAGYEQYF
DNA: TGTGCCAGCAGGCCGGCGACAGGGGCTGGATACGAGCAGTACTTC

V: TRBV5-1
length: 16
size: once
J: TRBJ2-7
D: TRBD2
CDR3: CASSLGWRSGRVEQYF
DNA: TGCGCCAGCAGCTTGGGGTGGCGTAGCGGGAGGGTCGAGCAGTACTTC

V: TRBV2
length: 13
size: -
J: TRBJ2-7
D: -
CDR3: CATSVADLYEQYF
DNA: TGTGCCACCTCTGTAGCGGACCTTTACGAGCAGTACTTC

V: TRBV10-3
length: 15
size: -
J: TRBJ2-1
D: TRBD1
CDR3: CATSEPRTGEDEQFF
DNA: TGTGCCACCAGTGAACCCCGGACAGGTGAGGATGAGCAGTTCTTC

V: TRBV10-1
length: 14
size: few
J: TRBJ2-1
D: -
CDR3: CASSEMRETNEQFF
DNA: TGCGCCAGCAGTGAAATGAGGGAAACAAATGAGCAGTTCTTC

V: TRBV6-1
length: 14
size: -
J: TRBJ2-2
D: -
CDR3: CASRATANTGELFF
DNA: TGTGCCAGCAGGGCGACAGCAAACACCGGGGAGCTGTTTTTT